This T cell receptor beta chain was captured in a study of somatic mutations in cytotoxic T cells in rheumatoid arthritis. In the study overall: A subset of V beta antibody-stained T-cell populations was isolated by flow sorting, reaching nearly 100% purity, and this subset included V beta1+ cells that went on to TCRB sequencing.

Germline CDR1 reads MNHNS; CDR2 reads SASEGT. J gave up 3 bases and V 7 bases, and 8 bases lay outside the gene matches. The CDR3 length is 14 residues. Some clones are missing from TCRdb's copy, which holds only in-frame ones; the method was immunoSEQ multiplex PCR. The sample carries some 18,000 clones, under 80% recorded once. The sample consisted of CD8+ T cells sorted from blood. The source of this sequence is a man in his sixties in good health. The chain uses TRBV6-1 and TRBJ2-7, with 8 bases matching TRBD1. CDR3 sequence reads: CASTQDRAYYEQYF. CDR3 nucleotides: TGTGCCAGCACCCAGGACAGGGCCTACTACGAGCAGTACTTC.